The 20 T cell receptor beta chains given below trace back to one sample, sequenced in a study of PD-1 blockade in classical Hodgkin lymphoma. Method: immunoSEQ multiplex PCR; TCRdb's copy keeps in-frame clones and lacks some. The sample carries 60,000 or so clones, roughly 90% recorded once. Every patient was affected by relapse after autologous stem cell transplantation, while exposure to brentuximab vedotin was not uniform. The source was peripheral blood mononuclear cells (PBMCs), collected at baseline. The origin of the receptors is a human donor with classical Hodgkin lymphoma.

The chain uses TRBV10-3 and TRBJ2-5, with 12 bases identical to TRBD2. The trim removed 11 bases at V and 5 bases at J, leaving 12 bases unmatched. This CDR3 has 15 residues. Germline CDR1 ENHRY, CDR2 SYGVKD. CDR3 in amino acids: CAARWLAGGRETQYF. The CDR3 bases are TGTGCCGCCCGGTGGCTAGCGGGGGGGCGCGAGACCCAGTACTTC.

This clone appeared a single time. This rearrangement joins TRBV7-9 to TRBJ2-2; 11 bases are a match to TRBD2. From germline, CDR1 is SEHNR and CDR2 FQNEAQ (reference sequence). Trimming at V came to 8 bases and at J to 0 bases, leaving 5 bases not matched to a gene. The CDR3 extends over 16 amino acids. The CDR3 DNA reads TGTGCCAGCCCGTCTAGCGGGGGGTCGAACACCGGGGAGCTGTTTTTT. Its translation: CASPSSGGSNTGELFF.

CDR3 sequence: CASSLVWSSGMNTGELFF. The DNA of the CDR3 is TGTGCCAGCAGCTTAGTATGGTCTAGCGGGATGAACACCGGGGAGCTGTTTTTT. The chain carries TRBV11-2 and TRBJ2-2; 9 bases map to TRBD2. This CDR3 is built from 18 residues. CDR1 and CDR2 (germline): SGHAT, FQNNGV. The V segment lost 1 base and the J segment 1 base; nucleotides outside the gene matches: 7.

The V gene is TRBV5-4, the J gene TRBJ2-1; the match to TRBD1 covers 9 bases. V shed 0 bases and J 8 bases; nucleotides not matched to a gene: 6. This CDR3 is 15 amino acids long. Germline loops: CDR1 SGHNT, CDR2 YYREEE (reference sequence). This chain's CDR3 is CASSLVGTGFDEQFF. CDR3 DNA: TGTGCCAGCAGCTTGGTCGGGACAGGGTTCGATGAGCAGTTCTTC.

The J gene is TRBJ2-5, the V gene TRBV4-1; a weak D match, TRBD2 (5 bases). Trimming stripped 4 bases from V and 6 bases from J, with 12 bases between. The CDR3 spans 13 residues. Germline CDR1 and CDR2: MGHRA and YSYEKL. The CDR3 loop is CASSLEEIQTQYF. Here the CDR3 DNA reads TGCGCCAGCAGCCTGGAGGAGATCCAGACCCAGTACTTC.

The chain carries TRBV19 and TRBJ2-7; the D call may be TRBD1 or TRBD2 (6 bases each). The germline V and J ends were trimmed by 5 bases and 4 bases, with 15 bases remaining between them. Germline-derived CDR1 and CDR2 are LNHDA and SQIVND (reference sequence). The CDR3 sequence is 14 residues long. CDR3: CASSPRGGWYEQYF. The CDR3 DNA reads TGTGCCAGTAGTCCCCGAGGGGGGTGGTACGAGCAGTACTTC. Drawing the rest from reference TRBV19 and TRBJ2-7, the complete variable domain is DGGITQSPKYLFRKEGQNVTLSCEQNLNHDAMYWYRQDPGQGLRLIYYSQIVNDFQKGDIAEGYSVSREKKESFPLTVTSAQKNPTAFYLCASSPRGGWYEQYFGPGTRLTVT.

The chain has TRBV2 and TRBJ1-3; D ambiguous. The CDR3 is made up of 14 amino acids. In germline, CDR1 is SNHLY, CDR2 FYNNEI. The germline V and J ends were trimmed by 5 bases and 0 bases, with 8 bases remaining between them. The CDR3 DNA reads as TGTGCCAGCAGTCCCAGTATCTCTGGAAACACCATATATTTT. Its translation is CASSPSISGNTIYF.

The J gene is TRBJ2-7, the V gene TRBV30; D not resolved. There are 12 residues in the CDR3. Trimming took 2 bases from V and 6 from J, leaving 11 bases between them. The V gene's germline CDR1 is GTSNPN and CDR2 SVGIG (reference sequence). CDR3 residues: CAWSLSTFEQYF. Here the CDR3 DNA reads TGTGCCTGGAGTTTAAGTACTTTCGAGCAGTACTTC.

The genes are TRBV27 and TRBJ2-1, with D unclear. The V end lost 0 bases, the J end lost 9 bases, and 9 bases lay between the germline ends. Germline CDR1 reads MNHEY; CDR2 reads SMNVEV (reference sequence). The CDR3 length is 13 residues. The CDR3 sequence: CASSLSEVSEQFF. In nucleotides, the CDR3 is TGTGCCAGCAGTTTATCGGAAGTTTCTGAGCAGTTCTTC.

CDR3 loop: CASSPYRERTDTQYF. The CDR3 DNA reads as TGTGCCAGCAGTCCCTACCGGGAGAGGACAGATACGCAGTATTTT. This chain connects TRBV28 to TRBJ2-3, with D possibly TRBD2 on 6 matching bases. CDR3 length: 15 residues. Germline CDR1 reads MDHEN; CDR2 reads SYDVKM. The V end was cut by 5 bases, the J end by 3 bases, with 15 bases between.

The V call is TRBV6-5, the J call TRBJ2-2; tentatively, D is TRBD2 (5 bases). CDR1 is MNHEY, CDR2 SVGAGI, per germline. Trimming took 7 bases from V and 1 from J, leaving 7 bases between them. The CDR3 consists of 13 residues. The chain's CDR3 is CASMAGNTGELFF. DNA for the CDR3: TGTGCCAGCATGGCGGGGAACACCGGGGAGCTGTTTTTT.

Notes on this clone: Relative to the germline gene, one junction end is altered; a read error may explain this. CDR3 DNA: TGTGCCAGCAGCCAAGATCACAGTCCCCTTTGG. Protein: CASSQDHSPLW. The chain is built from TRBV4-2 and TRBJ1-4, with no clear D. Germline V CDR1 and CDR2: LGHNA, YNFKEQ. This CDR3 comprises 11 residues.

The chain recombines TRBV5-1 with TRBJ2-3; 10 bases agree with TRBD2. Germline values: CDR1 SGHRS, CDR2 YFSETQ. The trim removed 1 base at V and 3 bases at J, leaving 2 bases unmatched. The CDR3 spans 15 residues. DNA for the CDR3: TGCGCCAGCAGCTTGACTAGCGGGGTTACAGATACGCAGTATTTT. It is translated as CASSLTSGVTDTQYF.

This clone has just one count. CDR3 nucleotides: TGTGCCAGCAGCTTGGGACGGGTCACGACCCAGTACTTC. Protein product: CASSLGRVTTQYF. The V gene is TRBV7-8, the J gene TRBJ2-5; D tentatively fits TRBD1 or TRBD2 (5 bases each). In germline, CDR1 is SGHVS, CDR2 FQNEAQ. The CDR3 spans 13 residues. The V and J ends lost 3 bases and 7 bases respectively, with 12 bases between them. Full variable domain (missing parts from reference TRBV7-8 and TRBJ2-5): GAGVSQSPRYKVAKRGQDVALRCDPISGHVSLFWYQQALGQGPEFLTYFQNEAQLDKSGLPSDRFFAERPEGSVSTLKIQRTQQEDSAVYLCASSLGRVTTQYFGPGTRLLVL.

V usage is TRBV9 and J usage is TRBJ2-2, with a possible D match to TRBD1 (6 bases). The CDR3 runs to 16 residues. CDR1 SGDLS and CDR2 YYNGEE come from the germline V gene. Trimming pared 0 bases from V and 3 bases from J, leaving 12 bases between. CDR3 sequence: CASSVAFRGDTGELFF. CDR3 coding DNA: TGTGCCAGCAGCGTAGCGTTCAGGGGCGACACCGGGGAGCTGTTTTTT.

The chain is built from TRBV19 and TRBJ1-6; D is unresolved. This CDR3 region has 15 residues. Per germline, CDR1 LNHDA and CDR2 SQIVND (reference sequence). Trimming pared 5 bases from V and 8 bases from J, leaving 16 bases between. Here the CDR3 reads CASSPQGARDSPLHF. CDR3 coding DNA: TGTGCCAGTAGTCCTCAAGGCGCGCGGGATTCACCCCTCCACTTT.

The V call is TRBV6-6, the J call TRBJ2-2, with 10 nucleotides matching TRBD1. With 6 bases clipped from V and 6 bases from J, the junction kept 7 bases outside the gene matches. The CDR3 covers 15 residues. Germline CDR1 and CDR2: MNHNY and SVGAGI (reference sequence). DNA of the CDR3: TGTGCCAGCAGAACGGACAGGGGGACACCCGGGGAGCTGTTTTTT. It yields the protein CASRTDRGTPGELFF.

This clone was counted only a few times. CDR3 sequence: CASSYLGDDEQYF. CDR3 nucleotides: TGTGCCAGCAGTTATTTGGGGGACGACGAGCAGTACTTC. V gene TRBV28 combines with J gene TRBJ2-7; D tentatively reads TRBD1 or TRBD2 (5 bases each). The germline CDR1 and CDR2 sequences are MDHEN and SYDVKM. The CDR3 loop spans 13 amino acids. The germline V and J ends were trimmed by 4 bases and 5 bases, with 12 bases remaining between them.

V and J are TRBV5-1 and TRBJ2-1, with 9 bases identical to TRBD2. From germline, CDR1 is SGHRS and CDR2 YFSETQ. This CDR3 has 14 residues. V shed 4 bases, J shed 6 bases, and the junction held 5 bases outside the gene matches. CDR3 nucleotide sequence: TGCGCCAGCAGCGAACGACTAGCGGCCAATGAGCAGTTCTTC. It yields the protein CASSERLAANEQFF.

V and J are TRBV27 and TRBJ2-5; 7 bases are shared with TRBD1. CDR1 is MNHEY, CDR2 SMNVEV, per germline (reference sequence). This CDR3 has 13 amino acids. Trimming cost V 10 bases and J 4 bases; bases outside gene matches: 9. The CDR3 region has the DNA TGTGCCACCCATCGACAGGGTTCAGAGACCCAGTACTTC. Protein: CATHRQGSETQYF.